A single sample is the source of the 6 T cell receptor beta chains below, sequenced in a study of T cells after yellow fever vaccination. From the 5' RACE reads, TCRdb called clonotypes with MiXCR, one entry per CDR3 protein. The sample holds 310,000 or so distinct CDR3 sequences, around 6.8% seen once. Source: PBMCs, taken around 45 days after the first yellow fever vaccination. The receptors were gathered from a man younger than 35 who received the YFV17D yellow fever vaccine.

This clonotype was observed a handful of times. The rearrangement joins TRBV7-2 to TRBJ1-2; the D is unclear. V lost 1 base to trimming and J lost 4 bases, with 13 bases between them. Germline V gene data show CDR1 as SGHTA and CDR2 as FQGNSA. The CDR3 is made up of 15 amino acids. CDR3 loop: CASSLGPGTIYGYTF. The DNA of the CDR3 is TGTGCCAGCAGCTTAGGTCCAGGAACTATCTATGGCTACACCTTC.

The V call is TRBV20-1, the J call TRBJ2-3; TRBD2 might be the D (5 bases). Germline CDR1 is DFQATT and CDR2 is SNEGSKA (reference sequence). The CDR3 runs to 11 residues. The V end was cut by 6 bases, the J end by 10 bases, with 14 bases between. The CDR3 spells CSAGGPYAQYF. The DNA of the CDR3 is TGCAGTGCCGGAGGACCGTACGCGCAGTATTTT.

The sample holds a few counts of this clonotype. The rearrangement joins TRBV29-1 to TRBJ1-1, with D unclear. CDR1 is SQVTM, CDR2 ANQGSEA, per germline. The length of the CDR3 is 14 residues. Trimming left V 6 bases short and J 0 bases short, with 14 bases between. CDR3 residues: CSVTPGRMNTEAFF. The DNA of the CDR3 is TGCAGCGTAACCCCCGGACGCATGAACACTGAAGCTTTCTTT.

The chain joins TRBV5-1 to TRBJ2-2, with TRBD1 as a possible D gene (6 bases). Germline V lookup: CDR1 SGHRS, CDR2 YFSETQ. The CDR3 loop spans 14 amino acids. Trimming removed 3 bases from V and 4 bases from J, with 10 bases in between. CDR3 residues: CASSSTGTTGELFF. DNA for the CDR3: TGCGCCAGCAGCTCGACAGGAACCACCGGGGAGCTGTTTTTT.

The rearrangement joins TRBV15 to TRBJ1-3, with D unresolved. With 0 bases removed from V and 0 bases from J, the gap between germline ends came to 9 bases. The germline V gene encodes CDR1 LNHNV and CDR2 YYDKDF (reference sequence). The CDR3 runs to 16 residues. In DNA, the CDR3 is TGTGCCACCAGCAGAGATCGGGGAAGCTCTGGAAACACCATATATTTT. Translated, it gives CATSRDRGSSGNTIYF. Filled out from reference TRBV15 and TRBJ1-3, the complete variable domain reads DAMVIQNPRYQVTQFGKPVTLSCSQTLNHNVMYWYQQKSSQAPKLLFHYYDKDFNNEADTPDNFQSRRPNTSFCFLDIRSPGLGDTAMYLCATSRDRGSSGNTIYFGEGSWLTVV.

This clonotype was picked up many times. The chain carries TRBV12-3 or TRBV12-4 and TRBJ2-1; weak D call: TRBD1 (6 bases). The ends were cut back, 4 bases at V and 3 bases at J, with 16 bases in the middle. This CDR3 has 16 residues. CDR3: CASSSGLGADYNEQFF. For the CDR3, the DNA is TGTGCCAGCAGTTCGGGTTTGGGGGCTGACTACAATGAGCAGTTCTTC.